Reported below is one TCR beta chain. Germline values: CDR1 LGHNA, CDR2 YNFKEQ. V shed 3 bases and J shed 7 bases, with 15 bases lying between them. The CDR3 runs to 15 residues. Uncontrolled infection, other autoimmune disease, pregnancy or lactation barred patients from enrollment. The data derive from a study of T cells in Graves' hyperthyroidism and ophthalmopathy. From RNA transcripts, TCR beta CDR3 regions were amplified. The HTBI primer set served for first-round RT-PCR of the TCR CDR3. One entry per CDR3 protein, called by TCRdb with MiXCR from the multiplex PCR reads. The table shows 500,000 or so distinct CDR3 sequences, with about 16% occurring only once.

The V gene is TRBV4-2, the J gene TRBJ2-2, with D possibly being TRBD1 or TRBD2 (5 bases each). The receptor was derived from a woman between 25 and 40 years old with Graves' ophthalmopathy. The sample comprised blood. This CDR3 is CASSHSSRDVGELFF. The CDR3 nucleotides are TGTGCCAGCAGCCATTCGTCCCGGGACGTCGGGGAGCTGTTTTTT.